The 9 T cell receptor beta chains below were found in one sample sequenced in a study of identical twins. TCRdb redid the calling of the 5' RACE reads with MiXCR, one entry per CDR3 protein. The sample consists of 1.5 million to 2 million distinct CDR3 sequences, around a third of them appearing once. The sequencing sample was made of cord blood. The receptor set was obtained from a newborn girl in good health.

This clonotype came up a few times. CDR3 amino acids: CASSPRTGRAYYGYTF. CDR3 in DNA: TGTGCCAGCAGTCCCCGGACAGGGAGGGCTTACTATGGCTACACCTTC. The chain is built from TRBV28 and TRBJ1-2, with TRBD1 matching over 8 bases. The trim removed 5 bases at V and 3 bases at J, leaving 11 bases unmatched. The CDR3 is 16 amino acids. Germline CDR1 and CDR2: MDHEN and SYDVKM.

V is TRBV6-5 and J is TRBJ1-1, with D unclear. In germline, CDR1 is MNHEY, CDR2 SVGAGI. The CDR3 has 13 residues. Trimming removed 3 bases at V and 1 base at J, with 6 bases between. CDR3 bases: TGTGCCAGCAGTTATCGTAAGAACACTGAAGCTTTCTTT. Residues: CASSYRKNTEAFF.

The chain links TRBV20-1 to TRBJ1-2; weak D call: TRBD1 (5 bases). V was shortened by 6 bases and J by 3 bases, with 11 bases between the two germline ends. Germline V gives CDR1 DFQATT, CDR2 SNEGSKA (reference sequence). CDR3 length equals 12 residues. The CDR3: CSAWQGDYGYTF. The CDR3 DNA follows: TGCAGTGCCTGGCAGGGCGACTATGGCTACACCTTC.

As for this clonotype: It may be a read error: a sequence one base away is much more abundant. This chain joins TRBV29-1 and TRBJ1-2; D is ambiguous. There are 12 residues in the CDR3. Germline CDR1 SQVTM, CDR2 ANQGSEA. DNA of the CDR3: TGCAGCGTTGACTACAGACACTATGACTACACCTTC. Translating it yields CSVDYRHYDYTF.

J is TRBJ2-1 and V is TRBV20-1, with D possibly being TRBD2 (6 bases). CDR1 is DFQATT, CDR2 SNEGSKA, per germline (reference sequence). The CDR3 is 15 amino acids. The V end lost 6 bases, the J end lost 4 bases, and 19 bases lay between the germline ends. The DNA for the CDR3 is TGCAGTGCGGGAGATCCGGGGAGGAGGTACAATGAGCAGTTCTTC. This gives the protein CSAGDPGRRYNEQFF.

This clonotype was picked up a small number of times. The gene calls are TRBV6-1 and TRBJ2-1; 7 nucleotides agree with TRBD2. The trim removed 8 bases at V and 6 bases at J, leaving 13 bases unmatched. The CDR3 is 15 amino acids. Germline-derived CDR1 and CDR2 are MNHNS and SASEGT. CDR3 amino acids: CASGELAQHPNEQFF. CDR3 DNA sequence: TGTGCCAGCGGAGAACTAGCGCAACACCCCAATGAGCAGTTCTTC.

This chain links TRBV29-1 with TRBJ2-2, with no clear D. Germline values: CDR1 SQVTM, CDR2 ANQGSEA. The V end lost 4 bases, the J end lost 1 base, and 4 bases lay between the germline ends. The CDR3 is 12 residues long. CDR3 region: CSVAGNTGELFF. DNA for the CDR3: TGCAGCGTTGCAGGGAACACCGGGGAGCTGTTTTTT.

The chain recombines TRBV27 with TRBJ2-7; 10 bases match TRBD1. Germline V gene data show CDR1 as MNHEY and CDR2 as SMNVEV (reference sequence). V trimming: 8 bases; J trimming: 1 base; junction bases outside the gene matches: 2. The CDR3 is made up of 13 amino acids. CDR3 sequence (DNA): TGTGCCAGCCGACAGGGGGCTTCCTACGAGCAGTACTTC. Its protein is CASRQGASYEQYF.

This clonotype came up many times. The chain has TRBV6-5 and TRBJ1-2, with 7 bases matching TRBD1. Losses at the gene ends were 8 bases for V and 5 bases for J; bases not matched to a gene: 11. Germline V lookup: CDR1 MNHEY, CDR2 SVGAGI. The CDR3 covers 14 residues. CDR3 nucleotide sequence: TGTGCCAGCTCAATCCGGGACAGTGATTATGGCTACACCTTC. This encodes CASSIRDSDYGYTF.